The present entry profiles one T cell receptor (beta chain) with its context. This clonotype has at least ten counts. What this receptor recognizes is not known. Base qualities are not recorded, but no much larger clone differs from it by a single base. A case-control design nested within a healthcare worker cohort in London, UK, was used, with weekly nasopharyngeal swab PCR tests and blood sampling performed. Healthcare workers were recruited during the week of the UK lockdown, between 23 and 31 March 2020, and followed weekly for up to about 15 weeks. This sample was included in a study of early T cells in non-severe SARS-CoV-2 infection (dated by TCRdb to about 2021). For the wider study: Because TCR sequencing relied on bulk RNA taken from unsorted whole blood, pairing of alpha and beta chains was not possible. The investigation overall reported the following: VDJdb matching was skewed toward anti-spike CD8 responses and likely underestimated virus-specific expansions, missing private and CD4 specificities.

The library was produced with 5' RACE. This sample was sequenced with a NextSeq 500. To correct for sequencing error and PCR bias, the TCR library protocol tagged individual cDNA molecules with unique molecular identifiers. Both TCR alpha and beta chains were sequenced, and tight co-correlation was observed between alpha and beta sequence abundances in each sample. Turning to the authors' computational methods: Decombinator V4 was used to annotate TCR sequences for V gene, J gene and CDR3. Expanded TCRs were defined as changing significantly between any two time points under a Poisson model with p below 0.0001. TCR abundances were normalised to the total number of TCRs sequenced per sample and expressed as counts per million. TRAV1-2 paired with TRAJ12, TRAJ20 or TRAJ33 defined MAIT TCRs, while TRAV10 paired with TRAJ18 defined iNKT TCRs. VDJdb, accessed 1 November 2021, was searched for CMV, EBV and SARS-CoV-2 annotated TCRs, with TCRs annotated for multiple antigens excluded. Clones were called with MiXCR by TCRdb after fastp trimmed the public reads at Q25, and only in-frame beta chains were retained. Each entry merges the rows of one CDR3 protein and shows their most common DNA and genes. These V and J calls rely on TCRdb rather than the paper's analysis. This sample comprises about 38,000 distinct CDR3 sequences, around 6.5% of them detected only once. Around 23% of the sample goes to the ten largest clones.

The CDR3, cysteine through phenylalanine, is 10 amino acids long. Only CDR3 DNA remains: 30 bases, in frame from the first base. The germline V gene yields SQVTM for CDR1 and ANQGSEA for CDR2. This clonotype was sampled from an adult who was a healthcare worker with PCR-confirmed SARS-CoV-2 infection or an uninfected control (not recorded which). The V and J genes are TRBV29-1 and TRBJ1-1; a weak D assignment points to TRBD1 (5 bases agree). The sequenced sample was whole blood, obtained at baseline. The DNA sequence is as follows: TGCAGGCCGGAGTGGGGGAAAGCTTTCTTT. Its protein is CRPEWGKAFF.